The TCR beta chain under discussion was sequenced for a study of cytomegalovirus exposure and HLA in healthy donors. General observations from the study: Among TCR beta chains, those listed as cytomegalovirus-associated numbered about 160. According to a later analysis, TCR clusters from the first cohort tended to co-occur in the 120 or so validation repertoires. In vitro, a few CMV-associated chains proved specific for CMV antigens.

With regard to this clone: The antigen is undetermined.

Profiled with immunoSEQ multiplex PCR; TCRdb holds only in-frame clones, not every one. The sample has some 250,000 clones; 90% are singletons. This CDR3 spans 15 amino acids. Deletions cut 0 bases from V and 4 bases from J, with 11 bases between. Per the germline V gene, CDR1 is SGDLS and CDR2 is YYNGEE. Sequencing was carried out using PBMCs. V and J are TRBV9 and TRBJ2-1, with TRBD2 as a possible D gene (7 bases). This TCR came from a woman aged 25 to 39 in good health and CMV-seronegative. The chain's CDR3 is CASSVGGRGYNEQFF. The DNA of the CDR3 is TGTGCCAGCAGCGTAGGAGGGAGGGGGTACAATGAGCAGTTCTTC.